Shown below are 6 T cell receptor beta chains from a single sample sequenced in a study of T-cell reconstitution after alpha-beta-depleted transplantation in children. Using unique molecular identifiers, the investigators prepared the TCRbeta library. TCRdb called the PCR reads again in MiXCR, with one record for every CDR3 protein. Here the sample spans about 580,000 distinct CDR3 sequences, around 23% being singletons. The sequencing here drew on PBMCs, mostly from graft donor cells, taken 360 days after TCRalphabeta/CD19-depleted stem cell transplant. The source of these receptors is a boy under two years old who had a stem cell transplant for acute myeloid leukemia, so the T cells may come from the graft donor.

This clonotype has only a few counts. The rearrangement uses TRBV15 and TRBJ1-5; D ambiguous. The CDR3 loop spans 15 amino acids. Between the trimmed V and J ends, which lost 0 bases and 2 bases, there was a span of 8 bases. Germline assignment: CDR1 LNHNV and CDR2 YYDKDF (reference sequence). The CDR3 nucleotides are TGTGCCACCAGCAGAGATCGTGAAGGCAATCAGCCCCAGCATTTT. Its translation: CATSRDREGNQPQHF.

The CDR3 DNA reads as TGTGCCAGCAGTTTGTGGCAGTTTCCAGGGGCCAACGTCCTGACTTTC. Translating it yields CASSLWQFPGANVLTF. J is TRBJ2-6 and V is TRBV6-5; D gene uncertain. Germline V gene data show CDR1 as MNHEY and CDR2 as SVGAGI. This CDR3 has 16 residues. Trimming left V 4 bases short and J 4 bases short, with 14 bases between.

This clonotype was counted ten times or more. The chain employs TRBV7-8 and TRBJ1-5; the D is unclear. Germline V gene lookup returns CDR1 SGHVS and CDR2 FQNEAQ. The CDR3 consists of 17 residues. The V gene lost 0 bases and the J gene lost 3 bases, with 15 bases spanning the gap. The CDR3 DNA reads TGTGCCAGCAGCTTAGCCAGGACCGACCTCTACAATCAGCCCCAGCATTTT. Its protein is CASSLARTDLYNQPQHF.

V and J are TRBV12-3 or TRBV12-4 and TRBJ2-3; unclear D gene. The CDR3 sequence is 13 residues long. V was pared by 6 bases and J by 1 base, with 8 bases between. CDR3 residues: CASRPSGTDTQYF. In DNA form, the CDR3 reads TGTGCCAGCAGACCCAGCGGCACAGATACGCAGTATTTT.

The V call is TRBV7-9, the J call TRBJ2-3; D unclear. The germline V gene has CDR1 SEHNR and CDR2 FQNEAQ (reference sequence). This CDR3 contains 15 residues. With 2 bases removed from V and 1 base from J, the gap between germline ends came to 10 bases. CDR3 residues: CASSLNTARTDTQYF. For the CDR3, the DNA is TGTGCCAGCAGCTTAAACACCGCTCGCACAGATACGCAGTATTTT.

Only a few counts were recorded for this clonotype. This chain links TRBV20-1 with TRBJ1-2; TRBD1 matches 8 bases. The CDR3 consists of 14 residues. Germline CDR1 DFQATT, CDR2 SNEGSKA (reference sequence). V gave up 0 bases and J gave up 7 bases; unmatched junction bases: 7. In nucleotides, the CDR3 is TGCAGTGCTAGAGATCGGCAGGGGGCGGGTGGCTACACCTTC. Translation gives CSARDRQGAGGYTF.